The T cell receptor beta chain described here comes from a study of CD8 T cells in ankylosing spondylitis. Concerning this clonotype: Its antigen is undetermined.

TCRdb re-called the 5' RACE reads with MiXCR, one entry per CDR3 protein. This table has approximately 550,000 distinct CDR3 sequences, approximately 12% appearing once. Germline values: CDR1 SGHKS, CDR2 YYEKEE (reference sequence). This CDR3 is 16 amino acids long. Trimming removed 7 bases from V and 4 bases from J; junction bases left unmatched: 15. Overall study findings and caveats: What appeared characteristic of ankylosing spondylitis blood was a TCR beta motif of eight highly homologous variants. Those disease-linked clones were CD8+; they were also relatively rare in peripheral blood.

The specimen was blood, either unsorted or a sorted T cell fraction (not recorded which). The chain carries TRBV5-5 and TRBJ2-5, with TRBD2 identical over 8 bases. The receptor was derived from a male donor with ankylosing spondylitis. The CDR3 DNA is TGTGCCAGCGCAATCGGGAGCGGGAGCAGTGCAGAGACCCAGTACTTC. Its protein is CASAIGSGSSAETQYF.